This T cell receptor beta chain was sequenced in a study of T cell clones after liver transplantation. Here immunoSEQ multiplex PCR was the method, and the copy in TCRdb shows in-frame clones only, minus some. The sample consists of tens of thousands of clones, 60% to 75% of them appearing once. Sorting of unstimulated PBMCs yielded separate CD3+CD4+ and CD3+CD8+ fractions. V was clipped by 4 bases and J by 3 bases; unmatched bases: 6. This CDR3 contains 14 residues. CDR1 and CDR2 from the germline V gene are SGHDT and YYEEEE. This clonotype was sampled from a human patient who received a liver transplant. Part of the T cells may come from the graft donor. Sequenced here: CD4+ T cells from blood, sampled at the 22-month timepoint. V usage is TRBV5-6 and J usage is TRBJ1-2, with 7 bases matching TRBD1. For the CDR3, the DNA is TGTGCCAGCAGCCTAGGGGGCGCCGACTATGGCTACACCTTC. Its translation: CASSLGGADYGYTF.